The 19 T cell receptor beta chains listed next were all sequenced from one sample in a study of cytomegalovirus exposure and HLA in healthy donors. The study ran its PCR with 60 Vbeta and 13 Jbeta primers. Profiling relied on immunoSEQ multiplex PCR, and the TCRdb table lists in-frame clones only, not all of them. The sample contains some 200,000 clones, 80% of which appear only once. Sample: PBMCs. Receptors originate from a man in his forties in good health and CMV-seropositive.

The chain recombines TRBV9 with TRBJ2-3, with TRBD1 identical over 9 bases. Germline V gene sequence: CDR1 SGDLS, CDR2 YYNGEE. The CDR3 is 15 amino acids. V shed 4 bases and J 4 bases; nucleotides not matched to a gene: 7. CDR3 loop: CASSHGQGTADTQYF. The CDR3 coding sequence is TGTGCCAGCAGCCACGGACAGGGGACAGCAGATACGCAGTATTTT. Drawing the rest from reference TRBV9 and TRBJ2-3, the complete variable domain is DSGVTQTPKHLITATGQRVTLRCSPRSGDLSVYWYQQSLDQGLQFLIQYYNGEERAKGNILERFSAQQFPDLHSELNLSSLELGDSALYFCASSHGQGTADTQYFGPGTRLTVL.

This rearrangement joins TRBV28 to TRBJ1-2; 7 nucleotides align to TRBD1. CDR3 length: 13 amino acids. The germline V gene encodes CDR1 MDHEN and CDR2 SYDVKM. V dropped 1 base and J dropped 4; count of bases not matched to a gene: 0. The DNA of the CDR3 is TGTGCCAGCAGTTTATCAGGGGGCTATGGCTACACCTTC. Translated: CASSLSGGYGYTF.

This rearrangement joins TRBV29-1 to TRBJ1-1; 9 positions match TRBD1. V lost 0 bases to trimming and J lost 4 bases; unmatched junction nucleotides: 12. This CDR3 region has 17 residues. CDR1 and CDR2 (germline): SQVTM, ANQGSEA. The CDR3 sequence is CSVEDLGQGRRSTEAFF. Here the CDR3 DNA reads TGCAGCGTTGAAGATCTTGGACAGGGGAGGAGGAGCACTGAAGCTTTCTTT. The variable domain in full, completed from reference TRBV29-1 and TRBJ1-1, reads SAVISQKPSRDICQRGTSLTIQCQVDSQVTMMFWYRQQPGQSLTLIATANQGSEATYESGFVIDKFPISRPNLTFSTLTVSNMSPEDSSIYLCSVEDLGQGRRSTEAFFGQGTRLTVV.

The chain couples TRBV19 to TRBJ2-7, with 7 positions matching TRBD1. This CDR3 has 11 residues. Trimming removed 4 bases from V and 6 bases from J; junction bases left unmatched: 0. The germline gives CDR1 LNHDA, CDR2 SQIVND (reference sequence). The CDR3 loop is CASSTGGEQYF. CDR3 bases: TGTGCCAGTAGTACAGGGGGCGAGCAGTACTTC.

This chain connects TRBV4-3 to TRBJ2-1, with 10 bases fitting TRBD2. Per the germline V gene, CDR1 is LGHNA and CDR2 is YSLEER. The CDR3 covers 16 residues. The V and J ends lost 2 bases and 9 bases, in that order; junction bases with no gene match: 10. CDR3: CASSQSLAGDLLEQFF. In DNA, the CDR3 is TGCGCCAGCAGCCAATCCCTAGCGGGGGACCTCCTTGAGCAGTTCTTC.

This chain links TRBV27 with TRBJ2-3; 7 bases are a match to TRBD1. CDR3 length: 15 residues. Germline V gives CDR1 MNHEY, CDR2 SMNVEV (reference sequence). Trimming took 7 bases from V and 3 from J; bases not matched to a gene: 10. CDR3 DNA sequence: TGTGCCAGCACTCCCGCAGGGGGATGGACAGATACGCAGTATTTT. It codes for CASTPAGGWTDTQYF.

The chain uses TRBV9 and TRBJ2-7; TRBD2 matches at 7 bases. The CDR3 runs 13 residues. V dropped 1 base and J dropped 6; count of bases not matched to a gene: 4. The germline CDR1 and CDR2 sequences are SGDLS and YYNGEE. The CDR3 protein is CASSVRGEGEQYF. CDR3 sequence (DNA): TGTGCCAGCAGCGTACGGGGGGAAGGCGAGCAGTACTTC.

The gene calls are TRBV7-2 and TRBJ2-4, with 12 bases lining up with TRBD2. Per the germline V gene, CDR1 is SGHTA and CDR2 is FQGNSA. This CDR3 contains 15 residues. V was clipped by 0 bases and J by 6 bases; unmatched bases: 0. In nucleotides, the CDR3 is TGTGCCAGCAGCTTAGCACTAGCGGGGGGAAACATTCAGTACTTC. Residues: CASSLALAGGNIQYF. The whole variable domain, remainder taken from reference TRBV7-2 and TRBJ2-4, is GAGVSQSPSNKVTEKGKDVELRCDPISGHTALYWYRQSLGQGLEFLIYFQGNSAPDKSGLPSDRFSAERTGGSVSTLTIQRTQQEDSAVYLCASSLALAGGNIQYFGAGTRLSVL.

The genes are TRBV28 and TRBJ1-1, with D possibly matching TRBD1 (5 bases). Germline CDR1 reads MDHEN; CDR2 reads SYDVKM. CDR3 length: 15 residues. Trimming took off 5 bases at V and 4 bases at J, with 17 bases between the two ends. CDR3 nucleotides: TGTGCCAGCAGTCCGGTGACAGTAAGCTCCACTGAAGCTTTCTTT. This gives the protein CASSPVTVSSTEAFF.

V is TRBV19 and J is TRBJ2-5, with D possibly being TRBD2 (5 bases). The V gene lost 3 bases and the J gene lost 1 base, with 9 bases spanning the gap. CDR3 length equals 14 residues. In germline, CDR1 is LNHDA, CDR2 SQIVND (reference sequence). The CDR3 here is CASSISGSQETQYF. In nucleotides, the CDR3 is TGTGCCAGTAGTATCAGCGGCAGCCAAGAGACCCAGTACTTC.

The CDR3 reads CASSTGLAGNTDTQYF. In DNA, the CDR3 is TGCGCCAGCAGCACCGGACTAGCGGGGAACACAGATACGCAGTATTTT. This sequence joins TRBV5-1 and TRBJ2-3, with 12 bases lining up with TRBD2. Per the germline V gene, CDR1 is SGHRS and CDR2 is YFSETQ. The CDR3 loop spans 16 amino acids. V dropped 4 bases and J dropped 2; count of bases not matched to a gene: 5.

The V call is TRBV19, the J call TRBJ2-2; tentatively, D is TRBD1 (6 bases). This CDR3 is 15 amino acids long. In germline, CDR1 is LNHDA, CDR2 SQIVND (reference sequence). V was trimmed by 8 bases and J by 1 base, leaving 14 bases between them. In nucleotides, the CDR3 is TGTGCCAGTGGATTGGCAGGGGTGAACACCGGGGAGCTGTTTTTT. Translating gives CASGLAGVNTGELFF. Variable domain in full (rest from reference TRBV19 and TRBJ2-2): DGGITQSPKYLFRKEGQNVTLSCEQNLNHDAMYWYRQDPGQGLRLIYYSQIVNDFQKGDIAEGYSVSREKKESFPLTVTSAQKNPTAFYLCASGLAGVNTGELFFGEGSRLTVL.

The chain uses TRBV5-4 and TRBJ2-7; D unclear. Trimming pared 0 bases from V and 6 bases from J, leaving 13 bases between. This CDR3 is built from 14 residues. The germline gives CDR1 SGHNT, CDR2 YYREEE (reference sequence). The CDR3 region is CASSLAGDPGEQYF. The CDR3, as DNA: TGTGCCAGCAGCTTGGCTGGAGACCCGGGCGAGCAGTACTTC.

This clone was found a few times. The chain couples TRBV29-1 to TRBJ2-1; a possible D gene is TRBD1 (5 bases). Germline V CDR1 and CDR2: SQVTM, ANQGSEA. Trimming removed 6 bases from V and 0 bases from J, with 9 bases in between. This CDR3 has 13 residues. CDR3 sequence: CSVQGFSYNEQFF. CDR3 DNA: TGCAGCGTGCAGGGATTCTCCTACAATGAGCAGTTCTTC.

This clone occurred a few times. V usage is TRBV9 and J usage is TRBJ2-7; 7 bases match TRBD1. The CDR3 contains 15 residues. V dropped 0 bases and J dropped 0; count of bases not matched to a gene: 3. The V gene's germline CDR1 is SGDLS and CDR2 YYNGEE. The CDR3 is CASSVGTGDSYEQYF. The CDR3 coding sequence is TGTGCCAGCAGCGTAGGTACAGGGGACTCCTACGAGCAGTACTTC.

V and J are TRBV6-1 and TRBJ1-2; 9 nucleotides line up with TRBD1. CDR1 and CDR2 (germline): MNHNS, SASEGT. The junction had 8 bases not matched to a gene; V was cut back by 7 bases and J by 5 bases. The CDR3 is 14 amino acids. In nucleotides, the CDR3 is TGTGCCAGCACAAGAACAGGGGGCGGGTATGGCTACACCTTC. As protein: CASTRTGGGYGYTF.

This clone showed up just once. The CDR3 is CAGQGGTDTQYF. Written as DNA, the CDR3 is TGTGCCGGACAGGGGGGAACAGATACGCAGTATTTT. The chain recombines TRBV6-6 with TRBJ2-3; 10 bases fit TRBD1. This CDR3 is built from 12 residues. From germline, CDR1 is MNHNY and CDR2 SVGAGI (reference sequence). J was trimmed by 3 bases and V by 11 bases; bases with no gene match: 2.

Of note for this clone: Other DNA sequences from this sample encode an identical CDR3 as well. The chain recombines TRBV5-1 with TRBJ2-3; D perhaps matches TRBD1 (6 bases). This CDR3 comprises 14 residues. The V gene lost 3 bases and the J gene lost 0 bases, with 8 bases spanning the gap. The V gene's germline CDR1 is SGHRS and CDR2 YFSETQ. CDR3: CASSSDSSTDTQYF. In nucleotides, the CDR3 is TGCGCCAGCAGCTCGGACAGTAGCACAGATACGCAGTATTTT.

This rearrangement joins TRBV5-1 to TRBJ1-6; TRBD1 might be the D (6 bases). Trimming took off 2 bases at V and 7 bases at J, with 13 bases between the two ends. CDR3 size: 15 residues. Germline V gives CDR1 SGHRS, CDR2 YFSETQ. Here the CDR3 DNA reads TGCGCCAGCAGCTTTGCAGGGGCTGAGAATTCACCCCTCCACTTT. It codes for CASSFAGAENSPLHF. Full variable domain (rest looked up from reference TRBV5-1 and TRBJ1-6): KAGVTQTPRYLIKTRGQQVTLSCSPISGHRSVSWYQQTPGQGLQFLFEYFSETQRNKGNFPGRFSGRQFSNSRSEMNVSTLELGDSALYLCASSFAGAENSPLHFGNGTRLTVT.